These 10 T cell receptor beta chains originate from one sample sequenced in a study of molecular identifiers for immune sequencing clone quantification. TCRdb re-derived calls from the PCR reads in MiXCR, one entry per CDR3 protein. Of hundreds of thousands of distinct CDR3 sequences in the sample, roughly 27% were seen once. The specimen was naive CD8+ T cells from blood, with Jurkat cell RNA spiked in. As for subset: FACS-sorted CD8+CD4-CCR7+CD45RA+ naive T cells. The origin of the receptors is a human donor in good health. Some libraries in this study had Jurkat cell RNA spiked in.

CDR3 nucleotides: TGCGCCAGCAGCCAAGGGATAGGACTAGACTACGAGCAGTACTTC. Its protein is CASSQGIGLDYEQYF. The chain has TRBV4-3 and TRBJ2-7; 7 bases align to TRBD2. In germline, CDR1 is LGHNA, CDR2 YSLEER. With 1 base clipped from V and 3 bases from J, the junction kept 6 bases outside the gene matches. The CDR3 runs to 15 residues.

This clonotype was recorded a few times. The genes are TRBV6-2 or TRBV6-3 and TRBJ1-6, with a weak D call TRBD1 (5 bases). V was trimmed by 5 bases and J by 7 bases, leaving 18 bases between them. Germline CDR1 is MNHEY and CDR2 is SVGEGT. The CDR3 covers 16 residues. The DNA for the CDR3 is TGTGCCAGCAGTCCGGACTATTCAAGGGGAAATTCACCCCTCCACTTT. This codes for CASSPDYSRGNSPLHF.

In regard to this clonotype: A much larger clone differs from this one at a single base, so this may be a read error. Lacking the conserved final phenylalanine or tryptophan, this CDR3 likely reflects a read error. V gene TRBV29-1 combines with J gene TRBJ2-7; D may be TRBD1 (5 bases). This CDR3 comprises 14 residues. Germline V CDR1 and CDR2: SQVTM, ANQGSEA. V was cut by 5 bases and J by 2 bases, with 16 bases left in between. DNA of the CDR3: TGCAGCGTTCTCTCGGCAGGGAAAACCTACGAGCAGTACCTC. As protein: CSVLSAGKTYEQYL.

The chain uses TRBV19 and TRBJ2-7; 7 bases map to TRBD1. V was clipped by 6 bases and J by 4 bases; unmatched bases: 6. Germline assignment: CDR1 LNHDA and CDR2 SQIVND (reference sequence). This CDR3 contains 13 residues. In DNA, the CDR3 is TGTGCCAGTAGCGGTCCCAGGGGGTACGAGCAGTACTTC. Translation: CASSGPRGYEQYF.

This clonotype was found many times. The J gene is TRBJ2-2, the V gene TRBV29-1, with D perhaps assigned TRBD1 or TRBD2 (5 bases each). CDR3 length: 14 residues. The germline CDR1 and CDR2 sequences are SQVTM and ANQGSEA. With 0 bases removed from V and 8 bases from J, the gap between germline ends came to 13 bases. The CDR3 protein is CSVEEVGVTGELFF. CDR3 nucleotides: TGCAGCGTTGAAGAAGTGGGGGTGACGGGGGAGCTGTTTTTT.

This clonotype was recorded at least ten times. The chain uses TRBV5-4 and TRBJ2-7, with 7 bases aligning to TRBD2. Germline trimming cut 4 bases from V and 2 bases from J; bases unmatched to any gene: 12. From germline, CDR1 is SGHNT and CDR2 YYREEE (reference sequence). The CDR3 runs to 16 residues. CDR3 amino acids: CASSPMGGRSAYEQYF. CDR3 bases: TGTGCCAGCAGCCCCATGGGAGGGAGATCGGCCTACGAGCAGTACTTC.

This clonotype turned up a few times. The germline gene is not matched at one end of the junction; a read error may be the cause. The chain uses TRBV19 and TRBJ2-5; 9 bases fit TRBD1. The CDR3 length is 16 residues. Looked up from germline, CDR1 is LNHDA and CDR2 is SQIVND (reference sequence). CDR3 in amino acids: CAGSIDADRGSETQYF. As DNA, the CDR3 is TGTGCCGGTAGTATAGATGCGGACAGGGGATCCGAGACCCAGTACTTC.

The chain recombines TRBV12-3 or TRBV12-4 with TRBJ2-1, with D maybe TRBD2 (5 bases). V lost 6 bases and J 6 bases, leaving 15 bases between the germline ends. This CDR3 is 14 amino acids long. The CDR3 region has the DNA TGTGCCAGCAGCTTGGGCAGGAGGATCAATGAGCAGTTCTTC. It is translated as CASSLGRRINEQFF.

A few counts support this clonotype. This chain links TRBV4-1 with TRBJ2-3; 9 bases align to TRBD1. V trimming: 1 base; J trimming: 1 base; junction bases outside the gene matches: 3. Germline V CDR1 and CDR2: MGHRA, YSYEKL. The CDR3 covers 16 residues. The DNA for the CDR3 is TGCGCCAGCAGCCAAGTGACAGGGGGAGGCACAGATACGCAGTATTTT. It translates to CASSQVTGGGTDTQYF.

The chain combines TRBV4-3 with TRBJ2-3; D may be TRBD1 or TRBD2 (5 bases each). This CDR3 is built from 16 residues. Germline CDR1 is LGHNA and CDR2 is YSLEER. The germline V and J ends were trimmed by 0 bases and 1 base, with 11 bases remaining between them. This CDR3 reads CASSQDVGERTDTQYF. For the CDR3, the DNA is TGCGCCAGCAGCCAAGATGTGGGGGAACGCACAGATACGCAGTATTTT.